The sequence of this T cell receptor (beta chain) was determined in a study of a mutant IDH1 vaccine in newly diagnosed glioma. Study-wide context: Treated patients, about 60% male and about 38% female, averaged about 42 years of age. Therapy received beforehand was radiotherapy, temozolomide, or both, with most patients given both. Study-wide results and caveats: Evidence of vaccine-induced immune responses was documented in nearly 95% of patients.

Concerning this clone itself: The target antigen is unknown.

Documented time point: baseline, week 1 (first vaccination visit). The treatment denotes: pre-vaccination baseline after standard-of-care therapy. Diagnosis in the donors showed new WHO grade 3 or 4 astrocytomas that were IDH1-mutant and ATRX-lost. Sequenced by immunoSEQ multiplex PCR; TCRdb stores in-frame clones only, minus some. Altogether 50,000 to 65,000 clones are present, roughly 80% being singletons, with the ten largest covering nearly 20%. The TCR was taken from a man between 18 and 35 years old with glioma. The sequenced sample was PBMCs, obtained from a glioma patient treated with radiotherapy, temozolomide or both.

The CDR3 DNA reads TGCGCCAGCAGCCACGGACAGGGATTAACTGGGGCCAACGTCCTGACTTTC. Residues: CASSHGQGLTGANVLTF. This chain connects TRBV4-1 to TRBJ2-6, with 8 positions matching TRBD1. The J segment lost 2 bases and the V segment lost 3 bases, leaving 6 bases of the junction unmatched. This CDR3 spans 17 amino acids. Germline V gives CDR1 MGHRA, CDR2 YSYEKL.